The rows below give T cell receptor beta chains drawn from one sample of a study of T cell repertoires in ileal Crohn's disease. TCRdb's table, derived via immunoSEQ multiplex PCR, lists solely in-frame clones and lacks some. The sample lists approximately 18,000 clones; over 50% were seen once. Source material: ileal tissue. The source of these receptors is an adult with Crohn's disease. CDR3s leave out the opening cysteine and the closing phenylalanine or tryptophan. The order of the fields is J gene, V gene, CDR3 protein.

J gene: TRBJ2-7; V gene: TRBV29-1; CDR3 protein: SYSGRRTYEQY
J gene: TRBJ1-1; V gene: TRBV11-2; CDR3 protein: ASSLGGQTEAF
J gene: TRBJ1-5; V gene: TRBV6-6; CDR3 protein: ASSYTQSYSNQPQH
J gene: TRBJ1-2; V gene: TRBV28; CDR3 protein: ASSFQGGIGYT
J gene: TRBJ2-3; V gene: TRBV5-1; CDR3 protein: ASRYRGSTDTQY
J gene: TRBJ1-2; V gene: TRBV27; CDR3 protein: ASSLLGGQGGSYGYT
J gene: TRBJ1-2; V gene: TRBV15; CDR3 protein: ATSKKQGLYYGYT
J gene: TRBJ2-5; V gene: TRBV19; CDR3 protein: ASTNGVAGQETQY
J gene: TRBJ1-1; V gene: TRBV18; CDR3 protein: ASSLDRENTEAF
J gene: TRBJ1-5; V gene: TRBV30; CDR3 protein: AWSVSTGNQPQH